This section outlines one T cell receptor (beta chain) sequence together with its context. Its antigen remains unknown. Here immunoSEQ multiplex PCR was the method, and the copy in TCRdb shows in-frame clones only, minus some. The sample lists approximately 57,000 clones, about 80% occurring once. The sample originates from a study of a mutant IDH1 vaccine in newly diagnosed glioma. Time point here: week 5, during vaccination. The investigators gave 300 ug of mutant IDH1 20-mer peptide in each vaccine dose, together with topical imiquimod. Per germline, CDR1 MGHRA and CDR2 YSYEKL. Losses at the gene ends were 4 bases for V and 2 bases for J; bases not matched to a gene: 4. CDR3 length equals 15 residues. Study-level points and caveats: Patients mounted vaccine-induced immune responses in 93.3% of cases.

The receptor was derived from a woman younger than 35 with glioma. Some clones in this sample may be carry-over from other donors' samples. V and J are TRBV4-1 and TRBJ2-7; TRBD2 matches 11 bases. The sequenced sample was PBMCs, obtained from a glioma patient whose treatment included an IDH1 peptide vaccine. In DNA, the CDR3 is TGCGCCAGCAGCCTTCGACTAGCGGGACCCTACGAGCAGTACTTC. Its protein is CASSLRLAGPYEQYF.